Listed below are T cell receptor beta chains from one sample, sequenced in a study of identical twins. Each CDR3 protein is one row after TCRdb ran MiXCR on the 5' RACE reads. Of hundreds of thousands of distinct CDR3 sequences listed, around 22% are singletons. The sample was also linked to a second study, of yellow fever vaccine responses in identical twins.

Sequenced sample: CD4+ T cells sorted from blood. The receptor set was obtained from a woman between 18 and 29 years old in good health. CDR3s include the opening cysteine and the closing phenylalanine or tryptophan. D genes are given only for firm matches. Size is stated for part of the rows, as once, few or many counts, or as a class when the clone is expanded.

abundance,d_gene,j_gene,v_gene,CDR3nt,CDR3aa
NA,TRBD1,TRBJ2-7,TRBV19,TGTGCCAGTAGTCTACGGACAGGGTCCTACGAGCAGTACTTC,CASSLRTGSYEQYF
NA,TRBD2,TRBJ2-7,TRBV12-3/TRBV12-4,TGTGCCAGCAGTTTAATGGCTAGCGGGCCCTACGAGCAGTACTTC,CASSLMASGPYEQYF
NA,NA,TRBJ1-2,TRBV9,TGTGCCAGCAGCGACGCCCATGGCAATGGCTACACCTTC,CASSDAHGNGYTF
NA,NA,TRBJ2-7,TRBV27,TGTGCCAGCAGTTTATCTTACTCCTACGAGCAGTACTTC,CASSLSYSYEQYF
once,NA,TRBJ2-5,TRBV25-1,TGTGCCAGCACAGGCGTCAGGGGATACGAGACCCAGTACTTC,CASTGVRGYETQYF
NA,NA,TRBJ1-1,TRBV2,TGTGCCAGCAACCTACAGGGAATGAACACTGAAGCTTTCTTT,CASNLQGMNTEAFF
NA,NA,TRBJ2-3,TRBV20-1,TGCAGTGCTAGAGCTAGCGCCACAGATACGCAGTATTTT,CSARASATDTQYF
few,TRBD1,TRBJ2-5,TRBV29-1,TGCAGCTATGGGACAGCCTGGGAGACCCAGTACTTC,CSYGTAWETQYF
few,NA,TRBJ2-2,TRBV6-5,TGTGCCAGCAGTTACCGCAGGGTTGCTGGGGAGCTGTTTTTT,CASSYRRVAGELFF
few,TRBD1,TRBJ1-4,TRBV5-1,TGCGCCAGCAGCTTGGCCGGGGGACAGCTTAATGAAAAACTGTTTTTT,CASSLAGGQLNEKLFF
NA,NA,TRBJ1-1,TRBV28,TGTGCCAGCAGTTTATGGACAGCCCTGAACACTGAAGCTTTCTTT,CASSLWTALNTEAFF
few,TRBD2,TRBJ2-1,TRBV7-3,TGTGCCAGCAGCAACCCCGGGGGGGCGGGACGCTACAATGAGCAGTTCTTC,CASSNPGGAGRYNEQFF
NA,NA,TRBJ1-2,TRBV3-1,TGTGCCAGCAGCCCCAACACGGATCGCTATGGCTACACCTTC,CASSPNTDRYGYTF
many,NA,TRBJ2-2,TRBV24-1,TGTGCCACCAGTGATGGGGGACGGACCGGGGAGCTGTTTTTT,CATSDGGRTGELFF
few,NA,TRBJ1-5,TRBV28,TGTGCCAGCAGCCCCACATTAACCCTGTGGGGCAATCAGCCCCAGCATTTT,CASSPTLTLWGNQPQHF
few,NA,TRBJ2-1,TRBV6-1,TGTGCCAGCAGTGCAATAGGGGGTACAGGTGAGCAGTTCTTC,CASSAIGGTGEQFF
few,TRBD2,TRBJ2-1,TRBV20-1,TGCAGTGCTACACCGGGACTAGCGGGTCGTTATGAGCAGTTCTTC,CSATPGLAGRYEQFF
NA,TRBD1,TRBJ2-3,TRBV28,TGTGCCAGCAGTGGATACAGGGGTGGCACAGATACGCAGTATTTT,CASSGYRGGTDTQYF